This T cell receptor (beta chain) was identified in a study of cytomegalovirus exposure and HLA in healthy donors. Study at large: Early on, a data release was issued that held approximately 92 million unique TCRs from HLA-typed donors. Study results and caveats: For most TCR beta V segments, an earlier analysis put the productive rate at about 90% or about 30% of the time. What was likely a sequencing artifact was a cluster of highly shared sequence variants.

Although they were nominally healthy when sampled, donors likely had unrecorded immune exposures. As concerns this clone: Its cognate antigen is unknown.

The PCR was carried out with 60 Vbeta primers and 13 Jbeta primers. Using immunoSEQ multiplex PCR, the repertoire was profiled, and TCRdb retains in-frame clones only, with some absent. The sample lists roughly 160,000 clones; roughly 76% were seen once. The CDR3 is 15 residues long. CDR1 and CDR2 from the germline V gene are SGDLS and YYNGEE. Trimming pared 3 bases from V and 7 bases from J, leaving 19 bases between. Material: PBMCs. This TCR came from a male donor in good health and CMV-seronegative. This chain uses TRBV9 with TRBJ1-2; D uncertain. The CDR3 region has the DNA TGTGCCAGCAGCGGACTGGAGGCGTGGAAGGGTGGCTACACCTTC. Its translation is CASSGLEAWKGGYTF.